The 12 T cell receptor beta chains given below trace back to one sample, sequenced in a study of beta chain features in type 1 diabetes. General study points: Type 1 diabetes patients had TCRB CDR3s that were shorter (moderately but significantly so) in all four CD4+ subsets.

Sequencing targeted expressed TCRB transcripts, as all isolated RNA had been reverse transcribed. Method: immunoSEQ multiplex PCR; TCRdb's copy keeps in-frame clones and lacks some. The sample has approximately 170,000 clones; approximately 8% are singletons. No antigen is known for these receptors. The sequenced sample was central memory CD4+ T cells from blood. These receptors were obtained from a man aged 18 to 29 with type 1 diabetes.

The gene calls are TRBV7-9 and TRBJ1-1; D possibly corresponds to TRBD1 (5 bases). Trimming cost V 5 bases and J 3 bases, with 13 bases left between them. The V gene's germline CDR1 is SEHNR and CDR2 FQNEAQ (reference sequence). There are 14 residues in the CDR3. CDR3 in amino acids: CASSNQGIYTEAFF. The CDR3 nucleotides read TGTGCCAGCAGCAATCAGGGTATCTACACTGAAGCTTTCTTT.

This clone has more than one count but fewer than ten. The chain has TRBV12-5 and TRBJ2-7; 8 positions match TRBD2. J gave up 1 base and V 7 bases, and 15 bases lay outside the gene matches. CDR1 and CDR2 from the germline V gene are LGHNT and FRNRAP. The CDR3 is 17 residues long. The CDR3: CASALLGTSGSSYEQYF. Here the CDR3 DNA reads TGTGCTAGTGCCCTCCTAGGCACGAGCGGGAGTTCCTACGAGCAGTACTTC.

There are many counts of this clone. The chain is built from TRBV21-1 and TRBJ2-1; the table calls TRBD2, which could not be checked here. TRBV21-1 corresponds to a pseudogene. This CDR3 contains 14 residues. CDR3: CASSPHGGTLEQFF. For the CDR3, the DNA is TGTGCCAGCAGCCCCCATGGCGGGACTTTGGAGCAGTTCTTC.

This clone was counted only a few times. The gene calls are TRBV30 and TRBJ1-3; 8 bases match TRBD1. Germline lookup yields CDR1 GTSNPN and CDR2 SVGIG (reference sequence). V was pared by 8 bases and J by 4 bases, with 4 bases of the junction left unmatched. The CDR3 is made up of 12 amino acids. The CDR3 protein is CARGDRGNTIYF. CDR3 nucleotide sequence: TGTGCCCGAGGGGACAGGGGAAACACCATATATTTT.

This clone appeared a few times. This rearrangement joins TRBV4-2 to TRBJ1-5, with D perhaps matching TRBD1 (6 bases). CDR1 is LGHNA, CDR2 YNFKEQ, per germline. The CDR3 consists of 13 residues. V shed 5 bases and J shed 5 bases, with 10 bases lying between them. The CDR3: CASSTQGDQPQHF. CDR3 DNA: TGTGCCAGCAGCACACAGGGAGATCAGCCCCAGCATTTT.

Many counts were recorded for this clone. CDR3 in amino acids: CASIQSNQPQHF. The CDR3 nucleotides read TGTGCCAGCATCCAAAGCAATCAGCCCCAGCATTTT. The J gene is TRBJ1-5, the V gene TRBV28; D call uncertain. The CDR3 is 12 residues long. Trimming stripped 7 bases from V and 1 base from J, with 5 bases between. In germline, CDR1 is MDHEN, CDR2 SYDVKM.

This clone came up a few times. The CDR3 spells CASSRTSGFTDTQYF. CDR3 bases: TGTGCCAGCAGTCGGACTAGCGGGTTCACAGATACGCAGTATTTT. The rearrangement joins TRBV6-1 to TRBJ2-3, with 11 bases aligning to TRBD2. V trimming: 5 bases; J trimming: 2 bases; junction bases outside the gene matches: 3. The CDR3 covers 15 residues. Germline V gene lookup returns CDR1 MNHNS and CDR2 SASEGT.

The gene calls are TRBV2 and TRBJ2-6, with a tentative D call TRBD2 (7 bases). CDR3 length equals 16 residues. Germline V gives CDR1 SNHLY, CDR2 FYNNEI. V lost 10 bases to trimming and J lost 3 bases, with 19 bases between them. CDR3 DNA: TGTGCCACGGCCCTAGGGGGGGCAGGTGGGGCCAACGTCCTGACTTTC. Translated: CATALGGAGGANVLTF.

The chain is built from TRBV29-1 and TRBJ2-7; 8 bases are a match to TRBD2. With 5 bases clipped from V and 6 bases from J, the junction kept 6 bases outside the gene matches. CDR1 and CDR2 (germline): SQVTM, ANQGSEA. The CDR3 is 12 amino acids. DNA for the CDR3: TGCAGCGTTCTGCGGGAGGTCGGCGAGCAGTACTTC. It yields the protein CSVLREVGEQYF.

CDR3 nucleotide sequence: TGTGCCACCAATAGGGGACAGGGAAATGAAAAACTGTTTTTT. Encoded protein: CATNRGQGNEKLFF. The chain recombines TRBV19 with TRBJ1-4, with TRBD1 matching 9 bases. J lost 5 bases, V lost 10 bases, and 8 bases had no gene match. CDR3 length equals 14 residues. The germline CDR1 and CDR2 sequences are LNHDA and SQIVND (reference sequence).

The V and J genes are TRBV5-1 and TRBJ1-1; D unresolved. Germline V gives CDR1 SGHRS, CDR2 YFSETQ. There are 16 residues in the CDR3. V lost 1 base, J lost 4 bases, and 17 bases lay in between. CDR3 amino acids: CASSLSAGAAVTEAFF. DNA of the CDR3: TGCGCCAGCAGCTTGTCCGCGGGTGCGGCAGTCACTGAAGCTTTCTTT.

This clone was counted many times. V usage is TRBV9 and J usage is TRBJ2-4, with TRBD1 matching 11 bases. Germline CDR1 is SGDLS and CDR2 is YYNGEE. The CDR3 loop spans 15 amino acids. The trim removed 4 bases at V and 9 bases at J, leaving 9 bases unmatched. DNA for the CDR3: TGTGCCAGCAGCCCCGGGACAGGGGGGGCGGTCATTCAGTACTTC. This gives the protein CASSPGTGGAVIQYF.